This is a list of T cell receptor beta chains from one sample in a study of tumor-infiltrating lymphocytes in localized non-small cell lung cancer. Using immunoSEQ multiplex PCR, the repertoire was profiled, and TCRdb retains in-frame clones only, with some absent. This table holds about 12,000 clones, over 70% found once. Sequenced input: lung tumor tissue. These receptors were taken from a human donor with non-small cell lung cancer. The CDR3 runs from the conserved cysteine through the conserved F or W. The D gene is left open where the match is weak. Part of the rows lack a size; the others show once, few, many or a class for expanded clones.

J gene,clone size,V gene,D gene,CDR3 protein,CDR3 DNA
TRBJ1-1,-,TRBV7-2,TRBD1,CASSYGTGGDLNTEAFF,TGTGCCAGCAGCTACGGGACAGGGGGTGATCTGAACACTGAAGCTTTCTTT
TRBJ2-1,-,TRBV19,-,CASSINGRYNEQFF,TGTGCCAGTAGTATAAACGGCCGCTACAATGAGCAGTTCTTC
TRBJ2-4,-,TRBV2,-,CASRPAGYIQYF,TGTGCCAGCAGACCGGCAGGGTACATTCAGTACTTC
TRBJ2-5,-,TRBV7-3,-,CASSLSFNSETQYF,TGTGCCAGCAGCTTAAGTTTCAACTCGGAGACCCAGTACTTC
TRBJ2-3,once,TRBV7-6,TRBD2,CASTMGLAGADTQYF,TGTGCCAGCACCATGGGACTAGCGGGAGCAGATACGCAGTATTTT
TRBJ1-6,medium-sized,TRBV6-5,TRBD1,CASSYRGQENSPLHF,TGTGCCAGCAGTTACAGAGGACAGGAAAATTCACCCCTCCACTTT
TRBJ1-3,-,TRBV19,-,CASTRDGDTGNTIYF,TGTGCCAGTACCCGTGACGGAGATACCGGAAACACCATATATTTT
TRBJ1-4,-,TRBV9,-,CASSPAGHLTEKLFF,TGTGCCAGCAGCCCAGCGGGACACCTGACAGAAAAACTGTTTTTT
TRBJ2-1,-,TRBV10-3,TRBD2,CAISDLAGYNEQFF,TGTGCCATCAGTGACCTAGCGGGCTACAATGAGCAGTTCTTC
TRBJ2-1,once,TRBV25-1,-,CASSPPLLRGLNEQFF,TGTGCCAGCAGCCCTCCCCTTTTGAGAGGGCTCAATGAGCAGTTCTTC
TRBJ2-3,-,TRBV5-1,TRBD1,CASSSTGGEADTQYF,TGCGCCAGCAGCTCGACAGGGGGCGAAGCAGATACGCAGTATTTT
TRBJ2-5,-,TRBV6-5,TRBD1,CASSYPTGGTQYF,TGTGCCAGCAGTTACCCGACAGGGGGGACCCAGTACTTC
TRBJ1-2,-,TRBV7-2,TRBD1,CASSPHAGTAPNYGYTF,TGTGCCAGCAGCCCTCACGCGGGGACAGCTCCTAACTATGGCTACACCTTC
TRBJ1-1,-,TRBV10-3,-,CAISERHMNTEAFF,TGTGCCATCAGTGAGAGACATATGAACACTGAAGCTTTCTTT
TRBJ1-5,-,TRBV10-1,-,CASSEVRPYSNQPQHF,TGCGCCAGCAGTGAGGTGCGACCGTATAGCAATCAGCCCCAGCATTTT
TRBJ1-1,-,TRBV6-5,TRBD1,CASSYSTGNSNTEAFF,TGTGCCAGCAGTTACTCGACAGGGAATTCGAACACTGAAGCTTTCTTT